This TCR beta chain was captured by sequencing in a study of T cells in localized non-small cell lung cancer. Study results and limitations: Exceeding tumor, uninvolved adjacent lung had the highest T cell clonality. Researchers found a median around 50 of the top 100 tumor clones in adjacent lung.

Notes on this clone: Its antigen remains unidentified.

Per the germline V gene, CDR1 is LNHDA and CDR2 is SQIVND (reference sequence). The CDR3 runs to 12 residues. The germline V and J ends were trimmed by 3 bases and 10 bases, with 10 bases remaining between them. TCRdb's copy holds only in-frame clones and misses some; the assay was immunoSEQ multiplex PCR. The data contain tens of thousands of clones, roughly 86% of them singletons. The TCR originated in a man aged 40-75 years with stage I squamous cell lung carcinoma. Sequenced here: peripheral blood, sampled before any cancer treatment. This chain connects TRBV19 to TRBJ2-1; D tentatively fits TRBD1 or TRBD2 (5 bases each). Here the CDR3 reads CASSMTRGEQFF. Written as DNA, the CDR3 is TGTGCCAGTAGTATGACGAGGGGCGAGCAGTTCTTC. The variable domain in full, with the rest retrieved from reference TRBV19 and TRBJ2-1, is DGGITQSPKYLFRKEGQNVTLSCEQNLNHDAMYWYRQDPGQGLRLIYYSQIVNDFQKGDIAEGYSVSREKKESFPLTVTSAQKNPTAFYLCASSMTRGEQFFGPGTRLTVL.